A selection of T cell receptor beta chains follows, all from one sample in a study of blood T cell repertoires in COVID-19. Some clones are missing from TCRdb's copy, which holds only in-frame ones; the method was immunoSEQ multiplex PCR. The sample has approximately 220,000 clones, 83% seen once; the top ten hold nearly 5%. Input material: PBMCs or T cells enriched from blood (not recorded which). Every receptor here comes from a woman between 50 and 59 years old who had been exposed to COVID-19. Both conserved end residues are part of each CDR3.

v_call cdr3_aa
TRBV7-9 CASSLAGRTNEKLFF
TRBV10-3 CAIRTGGDEQYF
TRBV11-2 CASSLDLGQGAEAFF
TRBV28 CASSQGYGGYTF
TRBV3-1/TRBV3-2 CASSPLSLGGNSDTQYF
TRBV5-1 CASSGGQKPEAFF
TRBV27 CASSLERGLYNEQFF
TRBV4-1 CASSPLVTGRARSGANVLTF
TRBV7-3 CASSLTPGLDTEAFF
TRBV5-1 CASSLGTSANYGYTF
TRBV18 CAAPVGGVVEQYF